The sequence of this T cell receptor (beta chain) was determined in a study of T cells in tuberculosis. Study outcomes and limitations: Smaller distances to GMM-specific TCRs suggested their expansion in active tuberculosis.

The V end was cut by 5 bases, the J end by 5 bases, with 18 bases between. The CDR3 extends over 15 amino acids. Germline CDR1 reads MNHEY; CDR2 reads SVGAGI. A note on this clone: The antigen is undetermined.

The table came from immunoSEQ multiplex PCR; TCRdb's copy has only in-frame clones and leaves some out. The data hold around 38,000 clones, with about 94% observed a single time. V gene TRBV6-5 combines with J gene TRBJ1-2; D perhaps matches TRBD1 (6 bases). Source material: PBMCs. The sequence came from a donor under 30 with latent tuberculosis or without tuberculosis infection. The CDR3 sequence: CASSRGRGTLYGYTF. The CDR3 DNA follows: TGTGCCAGCAGTCGGGGGAGGGGGACCTTATATGGCTACACCTTC.